This T cell receptor (beta chain) was retrieved from a study of early stage breast cancer tumors. For the study at large: Seven or eight ER+/PR+/HER2- tumors were invasive ductal; a few were invasive lobular. The study, taken as a whole, reports: Bulk DNA sequencing of unsorted cells missed chain pairing and markers. In about 90% of the 16 patients, blood comparison separated tumor from normal breast.

The assay was immunoSEQ multiplex PCR, and TCRdb's table has in-frame clones only and misses some. Among approximately 70,000 clones listed, 65% to 85% were seen once. Deletions cut 5 bases from V and 0 bases from J, with 13 bases between. Looked up from germline, CDR1 is MNHEY and CDR2 is SVGAGI. The CDR3 is 15 residues long. As regards this clone: The antigen remains undetermined.

Sequences were obtained from blood. The rearrangement uses TRBV6-5 and TRBJ1-1; D is uncertain. This sequence originates from a person aged 35 to 50 with breast cancer. The CDR3 coding sequence is TGTGCCAGCAGTCCCCGGCAGGCCATGAACACTGAAGCTTTCTTT. Protein product: CASSPRQAMNTEAFF.